The clone carrying this T cell receptor beta chain was recorded at least ten times. The sample belongs to a study of T cells in Graves' hyperthyroidism and ophthalmopathy. Amplification of TCR beta CDR3 regions used RNA as the template. The TCR CDR3 first-round RT-PCR relied on the HTBI primer set. TCRdb re-derived calls from the multiplex PCR reads in MiXCR, one entry per CDR3 protein. The sample has approximately 630,000 distinct CDR3 sequences; around 16% are singletons. The germline CDR1 and CDR2 sequences are LNHDA and SQIVND (reference sequence). Trimming shortened V by 4 bases and J by 1 base, and 7 bases separated the two germline ends. The CDR3 loop spans 14 amino acids. Each 10 ml fresh peripheral blood draw supplied the PBMCs.

This TCR was sampled from a woman in her twenties or thirties with Graves' hyperthyroidism. This rearrangement joins TRBV19 to TRBJ2-2, with unresolved D. The sample consisted of blood. The CDR3 DNA follows: TGTGCCAGTAGTAGGTGGCAGAACACCGGGGAGCTGTTTTTT. Translating it yields CASSRWQNTGELFF.